The source of this TCR beta chain is a study of T cell repertoires in cytomegalovirus infection. Study context: Indications of both CMV infection and matching HLA type were provided by public TCR beta signatures.

One entry per CDR3 protein, called by TCRdb with MiXCR from the reads. The sample has approximately 500,000 distinct CDR3 sequences; 25% to 35% are singletons. Germline values: CDR1 SEHNR, CDR2 FQNEAQ (reference sequence). J was trimmed by 4 bases and V by 2 bases; bases with no gene match: 5. The CDR3 runs 15 residues. Study results and caveats: Individuals carrying CMV plus the relevant HLA were identified by cumulative frequency of public TCR beta families.

With respect to this clonotype: Its cognate antigen is unknown.

This clonotype was sampled from a human donor in good health (CMV status not recorded). Some clones in this sample may be carry-over from other donors' samples. The material was cultured PBMCs, obtained from culture after CMV antigen stimulation. The chain combines TRBV7-9 with TRBJ2-1; TRBD1 matches at 7 bases. CDR3 sequence reads: CASSLKGAQYNEQFF. The DNA for the CDR3 is TGTGCCAGCAGCTTAAAGGGGGCCCAGTACAATGAGCAGTTCTTC.